These T cell receptor beta chains were read from a single sample in a study of cytomegalovirus exposure and HLA in healthy donors. Sequencing was performed with immunoSEQ multiplex PCR; in TCRdb, only in-frame clones are kept and a portion is missing. The profile shows about 140,000 clones, about three quarters of them singletons. The sample taken for sequencing was PBMCs. These receptors all stem from a man aged 40-49 years in good health and CMV-seronegative. Each CDR3 is given with its conserved first and last residue.

V	J	CDR3
TRBV14	TRBJ2-7	CASSPRPGLAAGAGEQYF
TRBV5-1	TRBJ1-4	CASSPGVDGEKLFF
TRBV28	TRBJ1-2	CASRLPGQVYGYTF
TRBV7-9	TRBJ2-7	CASSSRDSSYEQYF
TRBV27	TRBJ2-7	CASSPGLLYEQYF
TRBV19	TRBJ2-3	CASSGGGDTQYF
TRBV5-4	TRBJ2-7	CASSLYPGGAYEQYF
TRBV18	TRBJ2-7	CASSPTGSSYEQYF
TRBV23-1	TRBJ1-2	CASRPLPSRPAYDYTF
TRBV15	TRBJ2-7	CATSRDWGTGGSEQYF
TRBV6-5	TRBJ1-6	CASRRDRGNSPLHF
TRBV28	TRBJ1-5	CASSSGGVSQPQHF
TRBV5-8	TRBJ2-7	CASSVWRGLLLEGYEQYF
TRBV6-4	TRBJ1-5	CASSSQAGGNQPQHF
TRBV11-2	TRBJ1-6	CASSFGGANSPLHF
TRBV11-2	TRBJ2-5	CASSPRDYQETQYF
TRBV5-4	TRBJ1-2	CASSRGPGYGYTF
TRBV5-5	TRBJ2-1	CASSLGPQYNEQFF
TRBV27	TRBJ1-5	CASSLRGDQPQHF
TRBV2	TRBJ2-7	CASSVTGDEQYF
TRBV7-3	TRBJ2-3	CASSQGLSLDTQYF
TRBV29-1	TRBJ2-1	CSVEGGGYSYNEQFF
TRBV19	TRBJ2-3	CASSSAASTDTQYF
TRBV9	TRBJ2-2	CASSVGQGDTGELFF
TRBV28	TRBJ1-5	CASRDGQGANQPQHF
TRBV28	TRBJ1-1	CASSTPGQTTEAFF
TRBV30	TRBJ2-1	CAWSVGSGGGSGQFF
TRBV10-3	TRBJ2-7	CAIRTGLAGGSSPYEQYF
TRBV28	TRBJ2-7	CASSLDRAYEQYF
TRBV30	TRBJ2-7	CAWGGSYEQYF
TRBV28	TRBJ2-3	CASSALSGRTSTDTQYF